The TCR beta chain under discussion was sequenced for a study of OX40 agonist ivuxolimab in advanced cancers. This clone was recorded once. Its target is unknown. Produced via immunoSEQ multiplex PCR; TCRdb's table is partial and in-frame only. In the table there are about 73,000 clones, around 86% of which are singletons. Whole-study results and caveats: The authors also found low normalized T-cell clonal expansion in some nonresponders. Expanded clones were, on average, more numerous among CD8+ T cells than CD4+.

Researchers took blood at baseline, on cycle 4 day 1, and on cycle 7 day 1. CDR1 MDHEN and CDR2 SYDVKM come from the germline V gene. After removal of 7 bases from V and 7 bases from J, the junction contained 3 bases not matched to a gene. The CDR3 is 12 residues long. The chain joins TRBV28 to TRBJ1-5; 8 bases are shared with TRBD1. Sequencing was performed on CD4+ or CD8+ T cells sorted from blood, taken in a trial of the OX40 agonist ivuxolimab. The receptor comes from an adult with an advanced solid tumor such as melanoma, head and neck, liver or kidney cancer. The CDR3 DNA follows: TGTGCCAGCACCCCAGGGGGCCAGCCCCAGCATTTT. Its protein product is CASTPGGQPQHF.